These T cell receptor beta chains were read from a single sample in a study of identical twins. A single record per CDR3 protein comes from TCRdb applying MiXCR to the 5' RACE reads. The data show about 200,000 distinct CDR3 sequences, with less than 8% seen just once and less than 2.5% held by the top ten. The same sample was also used in a study of yellow fever vaccine responses in identical twins.

Material: memory (CD45RO+) T cells sorted from blood. All receptors derive from a woman aged 18-29 years in good health. Each CDR3 is given with its conserved first and last residue. A D gene is named only where the DNA matches it firmly. Clone size is shown for a subset of rows, as once, few, many or a class of expanded clone.

J	D	V	size	DNA	CDR3
TRBJ2-4	.	TRBV7-2	many	TGTGCCAGCAGCTTATACTGGGGGAACATTCAGTACTTC	CASSLYWGNIQYF
TRBJ2-4	.	TRBV20-1	few	TGCAGTGCTAGTCGGGACATTCAGTACTTC	CSASRDIQYF
TRBJ2-5	TRBD2	TRBV29-1	many	TGCAGCGCCCAAGGACTAGCGGGAGATTCCGGGAAGACCCAGTACTTC	CSAQGLAGDSGKTQYF
TRBJ2-6	.	TRBV11-1	.	TGTGCCAGCAGCTTAGTGGTTACGACCGGGACCTCTGGGGCCAACGTCCTGACTTTC	CASSLVVTTGTSGANVLTF
TRBJ2-7	TRBD1	TRBV27	many	TGTGCCACACCGAAAGAAGCCGGGACAGGGGCCTACGAGCAGTACTTC	CATPKEAGTGAYEQYF
TRBJ2-5	.	TRBV28	few	TGTGCCAGCACCCTCGGGGGACCAACGGAGACCCAGTACTTC	CASTLGGPTETQYF
TRBJ2-2	TRBD1	TRBV6-5	few	TGTGCCAGCAGTTACAGAACAGGGGCTGGCACCGGGGAGCTGTTTTTT	CASSYRTGAGTGELFF
TRBJ1-2	.	TRBV5-1	few	TGCGCCAGCAGCGGGGGGGGCAGGAGATCAGCTAACTATGGCTACACCTTC	CASSGGGRRSANYGYTF
TRBJ1-6	.	TRBV4-1	.	TGCGCCAGCAGCCAAGAGGGGCCGGGGTCACCCCTCCACTTT	CASSQEGPGSPLHF
TRBJ2-3	.	TRBV2	.	TGTGCCAGCAGTGGGGGCGGGAAAAATACGCAGTATTTT	CASSGGGKNTQYF
TRBJ2-2	TRBD1	TRBV5-1	few	TGCGCCAGCAGCTTGGTCCTGAGGGGGCTAAACACCGGGGAGCTGTTTTTT	CASSLVLRGLNTGELFF
TRBJ2-2	TRBD2	TRBV28	few	TGTGCCAGCTATAGTAGCGGGAGAGGGGGTACCGGGGAGCTGTTTTTT	CASYSSGRGGTGELFF
TRBJ2-7	.	TRBV20-1	few	TGCAGTGCTGGGGGGGGCAGGGTACCCTACGAGCAGTACTTC	CSAGGGRVPYEQYF
TRBJ2-3	TRBD1	TRBV20-1	few	TGCAGTGCTAGGACAGGGGGGGGAGATACGCAGTATTTT	CSARTGGGDTQYF
TRBJ2-1	.	TRBV6-1	many	TGTGCCAGCACCCGATTCGGGGCGTACAATGAGCAGTTCTTC	CASTRFGAYNEQFF
TRBJ2-1	TRBD2	TRBV20-1	many	TGCAGTGCTAGAGCCCGTCTAGCGGGAGGGAATGAGCAGTTCTTC	CSARARLAGGNEQFF
TRBJ2-5	.	TRBV10-3	few	TGTGCCATCAATAGAGGGGGGTGGCAAGAGACCCAGTACTTC	CAINRGGWQETQYF
TRBJ2-5	TRBD2	TRBV6-2/TRBV6-3	.	TGTGCCAGCAGTTATCGAACTAGCGGGAGGGCCCTCTCGCTAGAGACCCAGTACTTC	CASSYRTSGRALSLETQYF
TRBJ2-7	TRBD2	TRBV28	many	TGTGCCAGCAGCTCTTCGGATGGCGGGAGTTACCACGAGCAGTACTTC	CASSSSDGGSYHEQYF
TRBJ2-6	.	TRBV7-2	few	TGTGCCAGCAGCTTAGCCAGGGCTGGGGCCAACGTCCTGACTTTC	CASSLARAGANVLTF
TRBJ1-4	.	TRBV27	few	TGTGCCAGCAGTATGACAGGTCGGCGCACTAATGAAAAACTGTTTTTT	CASSMTGRRTNEKLFF
TRBJ2-5	TRBD2	TRBV30	.	TGTGCCTGGAGGCTAGCGGGAGCGGTGGAGACCCAGTACTTC	CAWRLAGAVETQYF
TRBJ2-5	.	TRBV4-2	many	TGTGCCAGCAGCCAAGTCCCGGGGGGCCCGACCCAGTACTTC	CASSQVPGGPTQYF
TRBJ1-2	.	TRBV5-1	few	TGCGCCAGCAGCTTGGAAGGGTTCGACCGGGGAGGCTACACCTTC	CASSLEGFDRGGYTF
TRBJ2-3	TRBD2	TRBV5-1	many	TGTGCCAGCAGTTTGAGCGGGGGGGCAGATACGCAGTATTTT	CASSLSGGADTQYF
TRBJ2-1	TRBD1	TRBV4-3	few	TGCGCCAGCAGCCAAGGACAGGGGCCCAGGGATGAGCAGTTCTTC	CASSQGQGPRDEQFF
TRBJ2-3	.	TRBV29-1	.	TGCAGCGCCGCGACTGGGACAAGCACAGATACGCAGTATTTT	CSAATGTSTDTQYF
TRBJ2-6	.	TRBV6-4	.	TGTGCCAGCAGTGAAGGGACAGGGGCCAACGTCCTGACTTTC	CASSEGTGANVLTF
TRBJ2-1	.	TRBV6-2/TRBV6-3	.	TGTGCCAGCAGTTGGGTCGGCGGTAATGAGCAGTTCTTC	CASSWVGGNEQFF
TRBJ2-3	TRBD2	TRBV7-3	.	TGTGCCAGCAGCTTAGGTCGGGGGGTCACAGATACGCAGTATTTT	CASSLGRGVTDTQYF
TRBJ2-6	.	TRBV20-1	once	TGCAGTGCTAGATCCATCCCCGGGACAACCTCTGGGGCCAACGTCCTGACTTTC	CSARSIPGTTSGANVLTF
TRBJ1-4	.	TRBV7-9	few	TGTGCCAGCAGCTTGGGAGGGGACACTAATGAAAAACTGTTTTTT	CASSLGGDTNEKLFF
TRBJ2-1	.	TRBV6-2/TRBV6-3	many	TGTGCCAGCAGTTACTCGATGGAGGGAAATGAGCAGTTCTTC	CASSYSMEGNEQFF
TRBJ2-1	TRBD1	TRBV12-3/TRBV12-4	many	TGTGTCAGCAGTTTAGGAACACAGGGGGCCGGAGGTTATCGGTTCTTC	CVSSLGTQGAGGYRFF
TRBJ2-3	TRBD1	TRBV18	.	TGTGCCAGCTCACCACCGACAGGGAACCAATTGCAGTATTTT	CASSPPTGNQLQYF
TRBJ2-3	.	TRBV20-1	.	TGCAGTGCGGTCAAATCGGGGTCTCGTACGCAGTATTTT	CSAVKSGSRTQYF
TRBJ2-3	.	TRBV12-3/TRBV12-4	.	TGTGCCAGCAGTTTACCCAGCACAGATACGCAGTATTTT	CASSLPSTDTQYF
TRBJ2-7	TRBD2	TRBV12-3/TRBV12-4	.	TGTGCCAGCAGCACGGCTGGCGGGGGGGCCTACGAGCAGTACTTC	CASSTAGGGAYEQYF
TRBJ2-7	.	TRBV29-1	many	TGCAGCGTTCGCGGGGACGATAGCTCCTACGAGCAGTACTTC	CSVRGDDSSYEQYF
TRBJ2-5	.	TRBV29-1	few	TGCAGCGCCGGCACTTCTAGGGAGACCCAGTACTTC	CSAGTSRETQYF
TRBJ1-5	.	TRBV10-3	few	TGTGCCATCAGTGTGGGGGGCAGCAATCAGCCCCAGCATTTT	CAISVGGSNQPQHF
TRBJ2-2	.	TRBV4-2	few	TGTGCCAGCAGCCAAGGGCTAGCTCCGAACACCGGGGAGCTGTTTTTT	CASSQGLAPNTGELFF
TRBJ2-3	.	TRBV4-3	many	TGCGCCAGCAGCCAAGCCCTCCTGGATACGCAGTATTTT	CASSQALLDTQYF
TRBJ2-2	TRBD2	TRBV4-2	few	TGTGCCAGCAGCCAAGAGAATCCTAGCGGGGGATGGAGGACCGGGGAGCTGTTTTTT	CASSQENPSGGWRTGELFF
TRBJ2-3	.	TRBV28	few	TGTGCCAGCAATTCGAGTCCTCGAGATACGCAGTATTTT	CASNSSPRDTQYF
TRBJ1-6	.	TRBV20-1	.	TGCAGTGCTAGAGATATGGGGGAGGGAAATAATTCACCCCTCCACTTT	CSARDMGEGNNSPLHF
TRBJ2-7	.	TRBV29-1	many	TGCAGCGTTGTAATCTCCTACGAGCAGTACTTC	CSVVISYEQYF
TRBJ2-7	TRBD1	TRBV5-1	few	TGCGCCAGCAGCTTTGAAGGGACAGATTACGAGCAGTACTTC	CASSFEGTDYEQYF
TRBJ2-7	.	TRBV7-8	few	TGTGCCAGCAGTCCTCAGGGCTACCCCTACGAGCAGTACTTC	CASSPQGYPYEQYF
TRBJ2-2	TRBD1	TRBV7-9	many	TGTGCCAGCAGCTTAACTCAGGGGGCGAACACCGGGGAGCTGTTTTTT	CASSLTQGANTGELFF